The clone carrying this T cell receptor beta chain was counted at least ten times. TCR beta VDJ and CDR3 were profiled, and genomic DNA was the template. MiXCR, run by TCRdb on the reads, gives a single entry per CDR3 protein. The sample lists about 180,000 distinct CDR3 sequences; around 50% were seen once. Only patients with CD8+CD57+ cell expansion on flow cytometry were chosen for sequencing. Every patient presented with severe acquired aplastic anemia. This entry belongs to a study of CD8+CD57+ T cells in acquired aplastic anemia. Overall study: DNA recovered from sorted CD4+ and CD8+ cells had a mean of about 3.5 ug.

The germline CDR1 and CDR2 sequences are SGHRS and YFSETQ. Germline trimming cut 4 bases from V and 1 base from J; bases unmatched to any gene: 7. This CDR3 is built from 15 residues. Sequencing used sorted CD4+, CD8+, or CD8+CD57+ T cells (not recorded which) from PBMCs. The chain links TRBV5-1 to TRBJ1-1; 7 nucleotides align to TRBD1. This TCR came from a human donor with aplastic anemia. The CDR3 loop is CASSPQGPSNTEAFF. DNA for the CDR3: TGCGCCAGCAGCCCACAGGGGCCCTCGAACACTGAAGCTTTCTTT.